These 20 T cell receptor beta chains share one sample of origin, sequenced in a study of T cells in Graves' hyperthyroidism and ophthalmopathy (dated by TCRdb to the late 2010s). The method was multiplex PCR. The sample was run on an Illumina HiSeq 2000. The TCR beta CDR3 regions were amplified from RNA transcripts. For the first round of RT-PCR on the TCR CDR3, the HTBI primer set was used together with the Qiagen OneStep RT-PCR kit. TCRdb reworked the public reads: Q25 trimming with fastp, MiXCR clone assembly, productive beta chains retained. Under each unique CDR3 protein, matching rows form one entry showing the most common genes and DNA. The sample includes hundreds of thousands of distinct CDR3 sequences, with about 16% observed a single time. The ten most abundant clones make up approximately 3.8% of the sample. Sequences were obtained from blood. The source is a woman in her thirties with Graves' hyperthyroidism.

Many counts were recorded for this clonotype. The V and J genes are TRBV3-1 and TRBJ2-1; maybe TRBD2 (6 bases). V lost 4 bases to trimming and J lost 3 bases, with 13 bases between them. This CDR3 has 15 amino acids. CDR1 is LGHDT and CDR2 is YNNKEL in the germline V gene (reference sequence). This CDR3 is CASSRTGGVYNEQFF. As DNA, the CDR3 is TGTGCCAGCAGCCGCACTGGAGGGGTCTACAATGAGCAGTTCTTC.

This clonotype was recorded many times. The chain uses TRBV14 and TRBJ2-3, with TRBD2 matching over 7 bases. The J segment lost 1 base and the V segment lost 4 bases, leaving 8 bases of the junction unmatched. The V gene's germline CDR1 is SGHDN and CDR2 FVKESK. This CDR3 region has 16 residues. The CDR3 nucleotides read TGTGCCAGCAGCCCGCCGACTAGCCTCGGCACAGATACGCAGTATTTT. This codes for CASSPPTSLGTDTQYF.

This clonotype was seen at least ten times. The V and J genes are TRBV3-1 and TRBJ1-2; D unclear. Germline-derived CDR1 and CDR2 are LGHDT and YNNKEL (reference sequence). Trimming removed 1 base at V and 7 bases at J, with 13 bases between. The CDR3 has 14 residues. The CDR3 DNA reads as TGTGCCAGCAGCCAAGGCTACCTAGAACGTGGCTACACCTTC. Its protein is CASSQGYLERGYTF.

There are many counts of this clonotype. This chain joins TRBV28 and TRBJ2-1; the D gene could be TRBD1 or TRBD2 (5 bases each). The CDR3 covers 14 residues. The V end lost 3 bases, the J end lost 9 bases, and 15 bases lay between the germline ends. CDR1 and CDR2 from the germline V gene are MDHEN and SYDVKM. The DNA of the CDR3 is TGTGCCAGCAGTTTTCAGCGGACATCCCTTGAGCAGTTCTTC. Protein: CASSFQRTSLEQFF.

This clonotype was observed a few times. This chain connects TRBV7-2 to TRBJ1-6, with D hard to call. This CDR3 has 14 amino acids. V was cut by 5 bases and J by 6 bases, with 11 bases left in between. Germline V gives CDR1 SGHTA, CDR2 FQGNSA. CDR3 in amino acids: CASSRRPVNSPLHF. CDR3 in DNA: TGTGCCAGCAGCAGGCGGCCAGTTAATTCACCCCTCCACTTT.

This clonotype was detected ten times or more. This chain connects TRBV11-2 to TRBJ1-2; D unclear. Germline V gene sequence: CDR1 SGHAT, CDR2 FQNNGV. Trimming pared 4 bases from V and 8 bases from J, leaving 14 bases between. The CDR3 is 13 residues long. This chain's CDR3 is CASSSGRRGGYTF. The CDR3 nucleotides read TGTGCCAGCAGCTCAGGACGGCGCGGGGGCTACACCTTC.

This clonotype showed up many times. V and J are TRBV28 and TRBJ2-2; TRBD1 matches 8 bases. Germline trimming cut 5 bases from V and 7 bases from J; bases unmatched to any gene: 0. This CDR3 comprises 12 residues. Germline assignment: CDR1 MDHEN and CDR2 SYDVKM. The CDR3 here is CASSTGGGELFF. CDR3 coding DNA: TGTGCCAGCAGTACAGGGGGCGGGGAGCTGTTTTTT.

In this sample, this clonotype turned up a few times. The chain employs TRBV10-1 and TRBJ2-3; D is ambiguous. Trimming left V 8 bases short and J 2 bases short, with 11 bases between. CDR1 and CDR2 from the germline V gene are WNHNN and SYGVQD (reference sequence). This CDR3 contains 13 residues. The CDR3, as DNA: TGCGCCAGCGACTTTTGGTTCACAGATACGCAGTATTTT. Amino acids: CASDFWFTDTQYF.

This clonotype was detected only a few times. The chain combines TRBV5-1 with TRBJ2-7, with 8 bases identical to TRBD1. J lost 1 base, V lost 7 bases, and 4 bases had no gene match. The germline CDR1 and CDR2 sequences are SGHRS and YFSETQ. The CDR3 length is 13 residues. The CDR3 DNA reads TGCGCCAGCGCGGGGACAGGATCCTACGAGCAGTACTTC. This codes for CASAGTGSYEQYF.

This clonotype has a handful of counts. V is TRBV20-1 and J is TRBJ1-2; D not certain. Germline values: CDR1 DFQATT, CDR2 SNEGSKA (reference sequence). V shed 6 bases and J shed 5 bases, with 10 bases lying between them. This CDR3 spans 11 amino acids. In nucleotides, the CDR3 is TGCAGTGCCCCTCAGGAGTATGGCTACACCTTC. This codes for CSAPQEYGYTF.

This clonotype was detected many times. The CDR3 here is CASSLEYGSYNEQFF. The CDR3 DNA reads TGTGCCAGCAGCTTAGAATACGGATCCTACAATGAGCAGTTCTTC. The chain is built from TRBV7-8 and TRBJ2-1; D is uncertain. V was cut by 1 base and J by 1 base, with 8 bases left in between. Germline assignment: CDR1 SGHVS and CDR2 FQNEAQ. The CDR3 has 15 residues.

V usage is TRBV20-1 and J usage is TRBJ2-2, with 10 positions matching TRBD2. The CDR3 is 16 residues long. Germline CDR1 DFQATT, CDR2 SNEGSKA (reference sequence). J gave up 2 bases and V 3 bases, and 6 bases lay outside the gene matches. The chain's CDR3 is CSASKLAGINTGELFF. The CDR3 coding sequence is TGCAGTGCTAGTAAACTAGCGGGAATTAACACCGGGGAGCTGTTTTTT.

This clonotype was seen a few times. The CDR3 protein is CASSTDSRGNTEAFF. In DNA, the CDR3 is TGTGCCAGTAGTACCGACAGCCGGGGGAACACTGAAGCTTTCTTT. The chain combines TRBV19 with TRBJ1-1; D possibly corresponds to TRBD1 (5 bases). Trimming shortened V by 4 bases and J by 1 base, and 13 bases separated the two germline ends. This CDR3 is built from 15 residues. Germline V lookup: CDR1 LNHDA, CDR2 SQIVND (reference sequence).

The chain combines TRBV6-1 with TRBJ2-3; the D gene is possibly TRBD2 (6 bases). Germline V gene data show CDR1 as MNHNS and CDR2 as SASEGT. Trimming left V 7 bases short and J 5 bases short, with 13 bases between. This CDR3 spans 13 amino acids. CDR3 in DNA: TGTGCCAGCACGGGCGGGATGGAAGATACGCAGTATTTT. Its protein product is CASTGGMEDTQYF.

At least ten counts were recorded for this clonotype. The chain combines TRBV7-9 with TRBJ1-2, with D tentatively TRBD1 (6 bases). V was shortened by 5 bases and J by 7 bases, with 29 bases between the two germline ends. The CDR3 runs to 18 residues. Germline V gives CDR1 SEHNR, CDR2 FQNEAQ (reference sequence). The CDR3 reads CASSPSRSGGASYGGYTF. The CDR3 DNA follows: TGTGCCAGCAGCCCCTCCAGATCGGGGGGCGCATCGTATGGTGGCTACACCTTC.

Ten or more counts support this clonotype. The CDR3 bases are TGTGCCAGCAGCTTAGGTGTGCCCCCCAATGAGCAGTTCTTC. This sequence encodes CASSLGVPPNEQFF. V and J are TRBV7-2 and TRBJ2-1; D is unresolved. Between the trimmed V and J ends, which lost 1 base and 6 bases, there was a span of 10 bases. Per the germline V gene, CDR1 is SGHTA and CDR2 is FQGNSA. The CDR3 totals 14 residues. Full variable domain (missing parts from reference TRBV7-2 and TRBJ2-1): GAGVSQSPSNKVTEKGKDVELRCDPISGHTALYWYRQSLGQGLEFLIYFQGNSAPDKSGLPSDRFSAERTGGSVSTLTIQRTQQEDSAVYLCASSLGVPPNEQFFGPGTRLTVL.

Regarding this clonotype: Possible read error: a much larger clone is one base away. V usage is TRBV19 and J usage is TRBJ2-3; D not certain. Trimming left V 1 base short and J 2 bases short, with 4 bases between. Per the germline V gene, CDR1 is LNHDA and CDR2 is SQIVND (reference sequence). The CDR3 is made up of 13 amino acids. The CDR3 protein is CASSIGVTDTQYF. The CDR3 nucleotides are TGTGCCAGTAGTATAGGGGTCACAGATACGCAGTATTTT.

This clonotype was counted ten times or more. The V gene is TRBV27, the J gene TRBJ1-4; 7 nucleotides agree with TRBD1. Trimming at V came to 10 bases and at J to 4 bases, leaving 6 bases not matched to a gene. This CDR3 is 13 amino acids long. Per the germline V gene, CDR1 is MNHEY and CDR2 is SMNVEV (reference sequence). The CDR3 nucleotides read TGTGCCACCAGACAGGGCGTTAATGAAAAACTGTTTTTT. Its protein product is CATRQGVNEKLFF.

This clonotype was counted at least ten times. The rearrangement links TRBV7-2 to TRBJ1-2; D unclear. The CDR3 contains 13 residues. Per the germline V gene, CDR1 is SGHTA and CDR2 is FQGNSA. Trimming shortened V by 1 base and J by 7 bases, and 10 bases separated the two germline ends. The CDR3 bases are TGTGCCAGCAGCTTAGAGAGGCTTGGTGGCTACACCTTC. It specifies CASSLERLGGYTF. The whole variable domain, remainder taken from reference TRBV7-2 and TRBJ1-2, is GAGVSQSPSNKVTEKGKDVELRCDPISGHTALYWYRQSLGQGLEFLIYFQGNSAPDKSGLPSDRFSAERTGGSVSTLTIQRTQQEDSAVYLCASSLERLGGYTFGSGTRLTVV.

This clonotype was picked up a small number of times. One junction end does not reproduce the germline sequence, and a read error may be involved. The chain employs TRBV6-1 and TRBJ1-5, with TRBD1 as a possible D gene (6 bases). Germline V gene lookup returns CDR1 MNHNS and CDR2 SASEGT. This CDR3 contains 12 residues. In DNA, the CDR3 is TGTGCCTGCAGGGGATTCGGTCAGCCCCAGCATTTT. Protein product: CACRGFGQPQHF.